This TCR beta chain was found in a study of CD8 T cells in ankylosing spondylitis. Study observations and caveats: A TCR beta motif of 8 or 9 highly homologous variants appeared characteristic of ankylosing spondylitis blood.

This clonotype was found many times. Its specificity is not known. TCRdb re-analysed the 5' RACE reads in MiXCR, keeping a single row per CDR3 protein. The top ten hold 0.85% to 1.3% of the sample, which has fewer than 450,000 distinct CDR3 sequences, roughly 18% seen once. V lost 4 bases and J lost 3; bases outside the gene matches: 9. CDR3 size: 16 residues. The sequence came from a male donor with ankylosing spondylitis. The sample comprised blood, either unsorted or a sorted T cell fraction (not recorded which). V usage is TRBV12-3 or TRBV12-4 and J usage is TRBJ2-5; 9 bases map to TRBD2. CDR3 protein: CASSSGGRAGEETQYF. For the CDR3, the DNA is TGTGCCAGCAGTTCAGGCGGGAGGGCCGGGGAAGAGACCCAGTACTTC.